This is a list of T cell receptor beta chains from one sample in a study of HIV-infected patients and healthy controls. TCRdb called the 5' RACE reads again in MiXCR, with one record for every CDR3 protein. The data hold more than 5,500 distinct CDR3 sequences, with 20% to 25% observed a single time. The starting material was blood, obtained before antiretroviral therapy. These receptors all stem from an adult with HIV infection. Both conserved end residues are part of each CDR3. Fields, in order: V gene, J gene, clone size, D gene, CDR3 protein, CDR3 DNA. The D gene is left open where the match is weak. Expanded clones are given a class, and other clones once, few, many or no size at all.

TRBV5-6,TRBJ2-3,medium-sized,TRBD1,CASSFGAGGTDTQYF,TGTGCCAGCAGCTTTGGAGCAGGGGGAACAGATACGCAGTATTTT
TRBV20-1,TRBJ1-3,many,-,CSARDQGIGNTIYF,TGCAGTGCTAGAGACCAGGGTATCGGAAACACCATATATTTT
TRBV20-1,TRBJ2-4,medium-sized,TRBD1,CSASGAGGWSKNIQYF,TGCAGTGCTAGTGGGGCAGGGGGCTGGTCCAAAAACATTCAGTACTTC
TRBV5-1,TRBJ2-3,-,-,CASNQNGGALTDTQYF,TGCGCCAGCAACCAGAACGGCGGTGCCCTCACAGATACGCAGTATTTT
TRBV4-2,TRBJ2-3,many,-,CASSQDRDGTDTQYF,TGTGCCAGCAGCCAAGATCGTGACGGCACAGATACGCAGTATTTT
TRBV2,TRBJ2-3,medium-sized,TRBD2,CASSAPGERGFTDTQYF,TGTGCCAGCAGTGCCCCGGGGGAGCGGGGCTTCACAGATACGCAGTATTTT
TRBV6-1,TRBJ1-1,many,-,CAMSTAMNTEAFF,TGTGCCATGTCGACAGCAATGAACACTGAAGCTTTCTTT
TRBV13,TRBJ2-7,many,-,CASSFSRDPYEQYF,TGTGCCAGCAGCTTTTCCCGGGACCCCTACGAGCAGTACTTC
TRBV6-2/TRBV6-3,TRBJ2-1,-,TRBD1,CASSYLGTAYNEQFF,TGTGCCAGCAGTTATTTAGGGACAGCTTACAATGAGCAGTTCTTC
TRBV5-4,TRBJ2-2,many,-,CASSSLRDLSTGELFF,TGTGCCAGCAGCTCCCTCCGGGACCTTAGTACCGGGGAGCTGTTTTTT
TRBV14,TRBJ1-6,many,TRBD1,CASSQTGIGSPLHF,TGTGCCAGCAGCCAGACAGGGATCGGTTCACCCCTCCACTTT
TRBV12-3/TRBV12-4,TRBJ1-1,large,TRBD1,CASRDRNTEAFF,TGTGCCAGCCGGGACAGAAACACTGAAGCTTTCTTT
TRBV6-2/TRBV6-3,TRBJ2-2,many,-,CASSYYPNTGELFF,TGTGCCAGCAGTTACTATCCGAACACCGGGGAGCTGTTTTTT
TRBV29-1,TRBJ2-3,many,-,CSVEGRGPDTQYF,TGCAGCGTTGAAGGTAGGGGCCCAGATACGCAGTATTTT
TRBV7-6,TRBJ2-2,large,-,CASSLEGSGNTGELFF,TGTGCCAGCAGCTTAGAAGGATCAGGGAACACCGGGGAGCTGTTTTTT
TRBV12-3/TRBV12-4,TRBJ2-1,many,-,CASSLGHLYNEQFF,TGTGCCAGCAGTTTAGGGCATCTTTACAATGAGCAGTTCTTC
TRBV29-1,TRBJ2-5,-,-,CSVAPPRGLGETQYF,TGCAGCGTTGCCCCACCAAGAGGGTTGGGGGAGACCCAGTACTTC
TRBV6-2/TRBV6-3,TRBJ2-5,many,-,CASSYGDLETQYF,TGTGCCAGCAGTTACGGCGACTTAGAGACCCAGTACTTC
TRBV29-1,TRBJ1-1,many,-,CSVEVKAGEAFF,TGCAGCGTTGAAGTGAAGGCTGGAGAAGCTTTCTTT
TRBV7-9,TRBJ1-2,few,TRBD1,CASSPDRGPNYGYTF,TGTGCCAGCAGCCCAGACAGGGGGCCGAACTATGGCTACACCTTC
TRBV7-3,TRBJ2-1,many,TRBD2,CASSLRWGGDNEQFF,TGTGCCAGCAGCTTACGGTGGGGGGGGGACAATGAGCAGTTCTTC
TRBV2,TRBJ2-5,-,-,CASSAGLDGTQYF,TGTGCCAGCAGTGCGGGGCTTGACGGGACCCAGTACTTC
TRBV5-1,TRBJ2-3,many,TRBD1,CASSLEGQGPDTQYF,TGCGCCAGCAGCTTGGAGGGACAGGGCCCAGATACGCAGTATTTT
TRBV20-1,TRBJ2-7,few,-,CSAEAGARYEQYF,TGCAGTGCTGAGGCAGGGGCTCGGTACGAGCAGTACTTC
TRBV6-1,TRBJ2-7,many,-,CASSEMDTVYYEQYF,TGTGCCAGCAGTGAAATGGACACCGTATACTACGAGCAGTACTTC
TRBV27,TRBJ1-6,medium-sized,-,CASSLRDTLYNSPLHF,TGTGCCAGCAGTCTTCGCGACACCCTCTATAATTCACCCCTCCACTTT
TRBV18,TRBJ2-2,many,-,CASSDTPGELFF,TGTGCCAGCTCCGACACGCCCGGGGAGCTGTTTTTT
TRBV7-3,TRBJ2-3,many,-,CASSFSTDTQYF,TGTGCCAGCAGCTTCAGCACAGATACGCAGTATTTT
TRBV24-1,TRBJ2-2,medium-sized,TRBD1,CATRGQGGTGELFF,TGTGCCACCAGGGGACAGGGGGGCACCGGGGAGCTGTTTTTT
TRBV4-1,TRBJ2-5,few,TRBD1,CASSLAGTGKETQYF,TGCGCCAGCAGCCTCGCCGGGACAGGGAAAGAGACCCAGTACTTC
TRBV7-7,TRBJ2-1,medium-sized,-,CASSSGSSSYNEQFF,TGTGCTAGCAGCTCAGGGAGTTCCTCCTACAATGAGCAGTTCTTC
TRBV25-1,TRBJ2-2,-,TRBD1,CASSEYVTGGRTWELFF,TGTGCCAGCAGTGAATATGTGACAGGGGGACGGACCTGGGAGCTGTTTTTT
TRBV7-9,TRBJ2-3,medium-sized,TRBD2,CASSPGPLAGGFTDTQYF,TGTGCCAGCAGCCCTGGGCCGCTAGCGGGGGGGTTCACAGATACGCAGTATTTT
TRBV27,TRBJ2-1,many,TRBD2,CASSLSASGGYNEQFF,TGTGCCAGCAGTTTATCGGCTAGCGGGGGGTACAATGAGCAGTTCTTC
TRBV9,TRBJ2-7,-,-,CASSPAVGALYEQYF,TGTGCCAGCAGCCCGGCGGTTGGGGCCCTCTACGAGCAGTACTTC
TRBV28,TRBJ2-7,-,-,CASSPRDPIVEQYF,TGTGCCAGCAGTCCGCGCGACCCGATTGTCGAGCAGTACTTC
TRBV3-1,TRBJ2-1,medium-sized,-,CASSPDRFNEQFF,TGTGCCAGCAGCCCAGACAGGTTTAATGAGCAGTTCTTC
TRBV7-9,TRBJ2-3,-,-,CASSLRQGRFTDTQYF,TGTGCCAGCAGCTTACGGCAGGGGAGATTCACAGATACGCAGTATTTT
TRBV12-3/TRBV12-4,TRBJ1-5,medium-sized,-,CASSARGTGQPQHF,TGTGCCAGCAGTGCTCGGGGTACGGGGCAGCCCCAGCATTTT
TRBV4-2,TRBJ2-1,few,TRBD2,CASSLAGGPNEQFF,TGTGCCAGCAGTCTAGCGGGGGGGCCGAATGAGCAGTTCTTC
TRBV6-5,TRBJ1-4,medium-sized,TRBD1,CASSRQGRGEKLFF,TGTGCCAGCAGCCGACAGGGACGGGGTGAAAAACTGTTTTTT
TRBV7-9,TRBJ2-4,many,TRBD2,CASSPQAGVILAKNIQYF,TGTGCCAGCAGCCCCCAAGCGGGGGTAATTCTAGCCAAAAACATTCAGTACTTC
TRBV20-1,TRBJ2-3,-,-,CSATHRVLTDTQYF,TGCAGTGCTACCCACAGGGTCCTCACAGATACGCAGTATTTT
TRBV6-1,TRBJ2-7,many,-,CASSDGEYYEQYF,TGTGCCAGCAGTGACGGGGAATACTACGAGCAGTACTTC
TRBV4-1,TRBJ2-7,-,TRBD1,CASSQGTAESYEQYF,TGCGCCAGCAGCCAGGGGACAGCAGAATCCTACGAGCAGTACTTC
TRBV20-1,TRBJ2-1,medium-sized,-,CSAREQGNSYNEQFF,TGCAGTGCTAGGGAGCAGGGAAACTCCTACAATGAGCAGTTCTTC
TRBV7-6,TRBJ2-1,few,-,CASSLMGGMYNEQFF,TGTGCCAGCAGCTTAATGGGGGGCATGTACAATGAGCAGTTCTTC
TRBV11-2,TRBJ2-7,many,TRBD1,CASSSQGARGEQYF,TGTGCCAGCAGCTCACAGGGGGCTCGGGGCGAGCAGTACTTC
TRBV6-1,TRBJ1-1,medium-sized,-,CASSASWNTEAFF,TGTGCCAGCAGTGCGTCATGGAACACTGAAGCTTTCTTT
TRBV12-3/TRBV12-4,TRBJ2-3,medium-sized,TRBD1,CASSLMGQGINTDTQYF,TGTGCCAGCAGTTTAATGGGACAGGGGATCAACACAGATACGCAGTATTTT
TRBV18,TRBJ1-1,once,TRBD1,CASSPRQGVDTEAFF,TGTGCCAGCTCACCTAGACAGGGGGTGGACACTGAAGCTTTCTTT
TRBV30,TRBJ2-3,many,-,CAWSFGTDTQYF,TGTGCCTGGAGTTTCGGCACAGATACGCAGTATTTT
TRBV3-1,TRBJ2-7,-,-,CPSSQEVAYEQYF,TGTCCCAGCAGCCAAGAAGTGGCCTACGAGCAGTACTTC
TRBV6-2/TRBV6-3,TRBJ2-1,-,-,CASSYSKLSWGYNEQFF,TGTGCCAGCAGTTACTCAAAACTATCGTGGGGTTACAATGAGCAGTTCTTC
TRBV4-1,TRBJ1-3,many,-,CASSQGGNTIYF,TGCGCCAGCAGCCAAGGAGGAAACACCATATATTTT